The rows below give T cell receptor beta chains drawn from one sample of a study of T-cell memory formation after mild COVID-19. TCRdb independently ran MiXCR on the 5' RACE reads; one entry per CDR3 protein. The top ten clones hold around 8.4% of a sample with 350,000 to 500,000 distinct CDR3 sequences, 15% to 20% of them seen once. The source material was PBMCs or a T cell subset sorted from them (not recorded which). The receptor source for this set is an adult woman who had mild COVID-19 (a few samples of this study predate the infection). Cell type and time point are not known. The CDR3 runs from the conserved cysteine through the conserved F or W. A D gene is named only where the DNA matches it firmly. Size tells how often a clone was seen (once, few, many) or the class of an expanded clone, and some rows leave it out.

V gene	J gene	D gene	CDR3 length	clone size	CDR3 protein	CDR3 DNA
TRBV5-5	TRBJ2-1	-	14	few	CASSLRHTYNEQFF	TGTGCCAGCAGCTTGCGTCACACCTACAATGAGCAGTTCTTC
TRBV5-4	TRBJ2-3	-	14	few	CASSFPRGGDTQYF	TGTGCCAGCAGCTTCCCCCGGGGAGGAGATACGCAGTATTTT
TRBV27	TRBJ2-3	TRBD2	17	few	CASSLGGLAGGADTQYF	TGTGCCAGCAGTTTAGGCGGGCTAGCGGGAGGTGCAGATACGCAGTATTTT
TRBV12-3/TRBV12-4	TRBJ2-5	-	17	few	CASSGRVGADEEETQYF	TGTGCCAGCAGTGGCCGTGTTGGGGCGGACGAGGAAGAGACCCAGTACTTC
TRBV20-1	TRBJ1-2	-	14	few	CSARDGADVYGYTF	TGCAGTGCTAGAGATGGGGCAGACGTCTATGGCTACACCTTC
TRBV6-6	TRBJ1-1	-	13	few	CASSSQFGVEAFF	TGTGCCAGCAGCTCCCAGTTTGGGGTTGAAGCTTTCTTT
TRBV23-1	TRBJ2-7	-	15	-	CASSQSGQGHYEQYF	TGCGCCAGCAGTCAATCAGGGCAGGGGCACTACGAGCAGTACTTC
TRBV5-1	TRBJ2-7	-	12	-	CASSLNNFEQYF	TGCGCCAGCAGCTTGAACAACTTCGAGCAGTACTTC
TRBV20-1	TRBJ1-2	-	10	many	CSAPLWGYTF	TGCAGCGCTCCGTTATGGGGCTACACCTTC
TRBV20-1	TRBJ1-6	-	13	-	CSASPRGHSPLHF	TGCAGTGCTAGTCCCCGGGGGCATTCACCCCTCCACTTT
TRBV5-1	TRBJ1-6	TRBD1	17	-	CASSPQNRQGGNSPLHF	TGCGCCAGCAGCCCACAGAACAGACAGGGTGGTAATTCACCCCTCCACTTT
TRBV20-1	TRBJ2-7	TRBD1	14	-	CSALPLTGPYEQYF	TGCAGTGCCTTACCATTGACAGGGCCCTACGAGCAGTACTTC
TRBV29-1	TRBJ2-7	TRBD1	17	-	CSVEISSTGGQLYEQYF	TGCAGCGTTGAAATTTCCTCTACAGGGGGTCAACTCTACGAGCAGTACTTC
TRBV5-1	TRBJ2-4	-	19	few	CASSLAGQRGENSKNIQYF	TGCGCCAGCAGCTTGGCCGGGCAGAGGGGTGAGAACTCCAAAAACATTCAGTACTTC
TRBV7-8	TRBJ2-1	-	16	few	CASSLVPGETYNEQFF	TGTGCCAGCAGCTTAGTCCCCGGGGAGACCTACAATGAGCAGTTCTTC
TRBV11-3	TRBJ2-1	TRBD2	16	-	CASGSFPRESYNEQFF	TGTGCCAGCGGCTCCTTTCCGCGGGAGTCCTACAATGAGCAGTTCTTC
TRBV4-3	TRBJ1-6	-	14	-	CASSRTGTDSPLHF	TGCGCCAGCAGCCGTACAGGGACTGATTCACCCCTCCACTTT
TRBV3-1	TRBJ1-2	TRBD1	13	many	CASSQVRTGGYTF	TGTGCCAGCAGCCAAGTGAGGACAGGGGGATACACCTTC
TRBV7-9	TRBJ2-3	-	14	-	CASSPQGSTDTQYF	TGTGCCAGCAGCCCACAGGGCAGCACAGATACGCAGTATTTT
TRBV5-1	TRBJ2-1	TRBD2	17	few	CASSQVGLAGVYNEQFF	TGCGCCAGCAGCCAAGTCGGACTAGCGGGAGTCTACAATGAGCAGTTCTTC
TRBV6-5	TRBJ2-7	TRBD2	14	-	CASRTWRGTYEQYF	TGTGCCAGCAGGACGTGGCGGGGGACCTACGAGCAGTACTTC
TRBV10-3	TRBJ1-1	-	12	-	CATLEPVTEAFF	TGTGCCACCCTTGAGCCGGTCACTGAAGCTTTCTTT
TRBV29-1	TRBJ2-7	-	14	few	CSAQSTLSSYEQYF	TGCAGCGCCCAGAGTACCTTGAGCTCCTACGAGCAGTACTTC
TRBV24-1	TRBJ2-1	TRBD2	15	-	CATSDSSSGGDEQFF	TGTGCCACCAGTGATTCGTCCTCGGGGGGGGATGAGCAGTTCTTC
TRBV5-6	TRBJ1-2	-	14	-	CASSLVSDYYGYTF	TGTGCCAGCAGCTTGGTTTCTGATTACTATGGCTACACCTTC
TRBV20-1	TRBJ2-3	-	15	many	CSVIGGRRRTDTQYF	TGCAGTGTCATTGGGGGGAGAAGGAGGACAGATACGCAGTATTTT
TRBV24-1	TRBJ2-7	-	14	few	CATSDLSVGNEQYF	TGTGCCACCAGTGATTTGTCGGTCGGGAACGAGCAGTACTTC
TRBV5-1	TRBJ1-1	TRBD1	14	-	CASSVDRGGTEAFF	TGCGCCAGCAGCGTCGACAGGGGGGGGACTGAAGCTTTCTTT
TRBV4-3	TRBJ2-1	-	16	-	CASSQNGRLSYNEQFF	TGCGCCAGCAGCCAGAACGGACGACTATCCTACAATGAGCAGTTCTTC
TRBV7-2	TRBJ2-1	-	15	few	CASSLDGVIQNEQFF	TGTGCCAGCAGCTTAGACGGGGTTATACAGAATGAGCAGTTCTTC
TRBV28	TRBJ1-5	-	14	-	CASKLQGLNQPQHF	TGTGCCAGCAAACTACAGGGATTAAATCAGCCCCAGCATTTT
TRBV18	TRBJ1-1	-	12	-	CASSPRQSRSFF	TGTGCCAGCTCACCGCGACAGTCCCGATCTTTCTTT
TRBV5-1	TRBJ2-1	-	12	few	CASSFSESEQFF	TGCGCCAGCAGCTTTAGCGAGTCTGAGCAGTTCTTC
TRBV11-1	TRBJ2-7	TRBD2	15	-	CASSFRTSGFGEQYF	TGTGCCAGCAGCTTCCGGACTAGCGGGTTTGGCGAGCAGTACTTC
TRBV9	TRBJ1-2	-	14	few	CASSVTQGAGGYTF	TGTGCCAGCAGCGTCACGCAGGGAGCTGGTGGCTACACCTTC
TRBV5-1	TRBJ2-3	-	14	-	CASSFEGSTDTQYF	TGCGCCAGCAGCTTTGAGGGGAGCACAGATACGCAGTATTTT
TRBV4-1	TRBJ1-2	TRBD1	14	-	CASSQAGTGVGYTF	TGCGCCAGCAGCCAAGCCGGAACAGGGGTAGGCTACACCTTC
TRBV20-1	TRBJ2-1	TRBD2	15	-	CSAREGLAAYNEQFF	TGCAGTGCTAGAGAGGGACTAGCGGCTTACAATGAGCAGTTCTTC
TRBV15	TRBJ2-3	-	17	few	CATSSSLRRGVSDTQYF	TGTGCCACCAGCTCGAGCCTGCGACGGGGCGTATCCGATACGCAGTATTTT
TRBV12-3/TRBV12-4	TRBJ1-2	TRBD1	14	once	CASSLLTGVGGYTF	TGTGCCAGCAGCCTACTGACAGGGGTGGGAGGCTACACCTTC
TRBV2	TRBJ2-1	TRBD2	17	-	CASSIHQRGASYNEQFF	TGTGCCAGCAGTATACACCAGCGGGGGGCCTCCTACAATGAGCAGTTCTTC
TRBV24-1	TRBJ2-2	-	14	-	CATSDFTGAGELFF	TGTGCCACCAGTGATTTCACGGGGGCCGGGGAGCTGTTTTTT